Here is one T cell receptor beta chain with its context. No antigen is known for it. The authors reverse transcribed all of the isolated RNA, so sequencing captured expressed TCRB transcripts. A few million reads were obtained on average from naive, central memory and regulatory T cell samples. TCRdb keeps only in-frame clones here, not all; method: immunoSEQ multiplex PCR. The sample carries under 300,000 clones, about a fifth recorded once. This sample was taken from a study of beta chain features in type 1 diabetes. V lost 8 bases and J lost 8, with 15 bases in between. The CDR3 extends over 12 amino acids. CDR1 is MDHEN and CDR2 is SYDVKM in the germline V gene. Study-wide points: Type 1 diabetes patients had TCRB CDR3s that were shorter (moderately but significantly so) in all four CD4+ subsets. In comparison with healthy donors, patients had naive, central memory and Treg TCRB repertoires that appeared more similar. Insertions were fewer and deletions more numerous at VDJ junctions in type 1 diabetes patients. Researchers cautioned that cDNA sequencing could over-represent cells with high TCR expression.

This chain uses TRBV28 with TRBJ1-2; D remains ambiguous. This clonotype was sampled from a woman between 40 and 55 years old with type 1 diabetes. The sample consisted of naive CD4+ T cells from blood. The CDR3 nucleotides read TGTGCCAGCTACCTTTCGGGTAGGGGCTACACCTTC. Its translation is CASYLSGRGYTF.